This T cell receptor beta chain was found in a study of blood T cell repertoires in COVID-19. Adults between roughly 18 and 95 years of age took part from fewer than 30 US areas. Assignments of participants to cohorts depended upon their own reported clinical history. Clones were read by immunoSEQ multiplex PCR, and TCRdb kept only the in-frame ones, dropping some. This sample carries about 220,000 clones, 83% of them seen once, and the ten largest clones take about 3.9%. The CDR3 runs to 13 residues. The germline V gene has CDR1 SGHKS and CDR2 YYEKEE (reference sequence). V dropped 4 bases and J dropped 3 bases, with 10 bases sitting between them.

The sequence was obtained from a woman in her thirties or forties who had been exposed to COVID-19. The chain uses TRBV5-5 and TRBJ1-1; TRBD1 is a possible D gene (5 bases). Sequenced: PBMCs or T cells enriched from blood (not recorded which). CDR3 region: CASSQTGDTEAFF. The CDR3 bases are TGTGCCAGCAGCCAAACGGGGGACACTGAAGCTTTCTTT.